The next 15 T cell receptor beta chains were all read from a single sample in a study of Graves' ophthalmopathy and Graves' hyperthyroidism. Amplified TCR beta CDR3 regions were obtained using RNA transcripts as template. RT-PCR with HTBI primers came first, then second-round multiplex PCR. TCRdb called the multiplex PCR reads again in MiXCR, with one record for every CDR3 protein. The sample has approximately 460,000 distinct CDR3 sequences; about an eighth are singletons. The sequenced sample was blood. The receptor source for this set is a woman aged 25 to 39 with Graves' ophthalmopathy.

This clonotype has a count of ten or more. V is TRBV30 and J is TRBJ1-2; tentative D call: TRBD1 (6 bases). This CDR3 has 15 residues. The germline V gene has CDR1 GTSNPN and CDR2 SVGIG (reference sequence). The V end was cut by 2 bases, the J end by 9 bases, with 22 bases between. The CDR3 reads CAWSPWQNRDSSYTF. CDR3 coding DNA: TGTGCCTGGAGTCCCTGGCAGAACAGGGACTCAAGCTACACCTTC.

J is TRBJ2-5 and V is TRBV12-3 or TRBV12-4, with a tentative D call TRBD2 (5 bases). The CDR3 has 14 amino acids. Trimming cost V 5 bases and J 5 bases, with 15 bases left between them. The CDR3, as DNA: TGTGCCAGCAGTCTTTCATCTGGGAGTGAGACCCAGTACTTC. This sequence encodes CASSLSSGSETQYF.

At least ten counts were recorded for this clonotype. The V and J genes are TRBV6-2 or TRBV6-3 and TRBJ2-7; 7 bases line up with TRBD1. CDR1 is MNHEY, CDR2 SVGEGT, per germline. The CDR3 spans 14 residues. The V and J ends lost 6 bases and 4 bases, in that order; junction bases with no gene match: 9. The CDR3 DNA reads TGTGCCAGCAGGCGACCGGGACAGAGTTACGAGCAGTACTTC. Protein sequence: CASRRPGQSYEQYF.

Ten or more counts support this clonotype. The rearrangement joins TRBV27 to TRBJ2-4; D not certain. Germline CDR1 reads MNHEY; CDR2 reads SMNVEV (reference sequence). The CDR3 consists of 13 residues. With 2 bases removed from V and 6 bases from J, the gap between germline ends came to 8 bases. CDR3 amino acids: CASSLIWGNIQYF. In DNA form, the CDR3 reads TGTGCCAGCAGTTTAATATGGGGAAACATTCAGTACTTC.

This clonotype showed up just a few times. V and J are TRBV3-1 and TRBJ2-5, with D possibly TRBD2 on 5 matching bases. The V gene lost 4 bases and the J gene lost 7 bases, with 22 bases spanning the gap. In germline, CDR1 is LGHDT, CDR2 YNNKEL (reference sequence). This CDR3 has 16 amino acids. In DNA form, the CDR3 reads TGTGCCAGCAGCCCCCCCCCTAGCAGAACTTCAGGGACCCAGTACTTC. Its protein is CASSPPPSRTSGTQYF.

This clonotype was detected ten times or more. The chain is built from TRBV6-4 and TRBJ1-1, with TRBD1 matching 7 bases. The germline CDR1 and CDR2 sequences are MRHNA and SNTAGT. After removal of 1 base from V and 5 bases from J, the junction contained 10 bases not matched to a gene. The CDR3 spans 16 residues. CDR3 nucleotide sequence: TGTGCCAGCAGTGACTTTCCCGGACAGGCGGGGACTGAAGCTTTCTTT. It translates to CASSDFPGQAGTEAFF.

The V call is TRBV4-1, the J call TRBJ2-7; D might be TRBD1 (6 bases). V lost 1 base to trimming and J lost 1 base, with 11 bases between them. The CDR3 has 15 amino acids. Germline V gives CDR1 MGHRA, CDR2 YSYEKL. DNA of the CDR3: TGCGCCAGCAGCCAAGCCCTAGGACAGTCCTACGAGCAGTACTTC. It encodes CASSQALGQSYEQYF.

This clonotype was observed at least ten times. CDR3 amino acids: CASSSVRGNTGELFF. In DNA, the CDR3 is TGTGCCAGCAGTTCGGTGCGAGGGAACACCGGGGAGCTGTTTTTT. The gene calls are TRBV12-3 or TRBV12-4 and TRBJ2-2; D is unresolved. The CDR3 consists of 15 residues. V was pared by 4 bases and J by 1 base, with 10 bases between.

V and J are TRBV3-1 and TRBJ2-5; no clear D gene. The germline V gene encodes CDR1 LGHDT and CDR2 YNNKEL (reference sequence). Trimming cost V 1 base and J 13 bases, with 13 bases left between them. The CDR3 sequence is 12 residues long. The CDR3 spells CASSQGPSTRYF. In DNA form, the CDR3 reads TGTGCCAGCAGCCAAGGCCCATCCACCAGGTACTTC.

The genes are TRBV6-1 and TRBJ1-1, with 8 bases lining up with TRBD1. Trimming cost V 10 bases and J 1 base; bases outside gene matches: 5. CDR3 length equals 13 residues. Germline CDR1 is MNHNS and CDR2 is SASEGT. In DNA, the CDR3 is TGTGCCATCAAGGACAGGGCGAACACTGAAGCTTTCTTT. This encodes CAIKDRANTEAFF.

This clonotype was observed at least ten times. The rearrangement joins TRBV10-3 to TRBJ2-7; a weak D match, TRBD1 (5 bases). This CDR3 comprises 13 residues. The V and J ends lost 3 bases and 3 bases respectively, with 9 bases between them. In germline, CDR1 is ENHRY, CDR2 SYGVKD. The CDR3: CAISDRQNYEQYF. The CDR3 region has the DNA TGTGCCATCAGTGACCGACAGAACTACGAGCAGTACTTC.

This clonotype was counted at least ten times. The rearrangement links TRBV5-1 to TRBJ1-1; TRBD1 matches at 7 bases. The CDR3 spans 16 residues. Germline trimming cut 4 bases from V and 0 bases from J; bases unmatched to any gene: 9. Germline values: CDR1 SGHRS, CDR2 YFSETQ. The CDR3 protein is CASSMGTADMNTEAFF. CDR3 nucleotides: TGCGCCAGCAGCATGGGGACAGCAGACATGAACACTGAAGCTTTCTTT.

This clonotype was detected ten times or more. The chain recombines TRBV12-3 or TRBV12-4 with TRBJ1-5; D unresolved. The CDR3 contains 13 residues. The V end was cut by 6 bases, the J end by 0 bases, with 6 bases between. Here the CDR3 reads CASSTRSNQPQHF. CDR3 in DNA: TGTGCCAGCAGCACTCGTAGCAATCAGCCCCAGCATTTT.

This clonotype showed up just a few times. The CDR3 sequence: CASSVTDGRYEQYF. The DNA of the CDR3 is TGTGCCAGCAGCGTGACCGACGGGAGGTACGAGCAGTACTTC. This chain links TRBV13 with TRBJ2-7; TRBD2 matches at 7 bases. This CDR3 is built from 14 residues. The germline CDR1 and CDR2 sequences are PRHDT and FYEKMQ (reference sequence). V was pared by 5 bases and J by 4 bases, with 8 bases of the junction left unmatched.

This clonotype has more than one count but fewer than ten. DNA for the CDR3: TGTGCCAGCACCAGAGGACAGGGGGCCGGTGAAGCTTTCTTT. Protein product: CASTRGQGAGEAFF. This chain links TRBV6-1 with TRBJ1-1; 11 positions agree with TRBD1. The CDR3 loop spans 14 amino acids. Germline trimming cut 7 bases from V and 7 bases from J; bases unmatched to any gene: 8. The germline V gene encodes CDR1 MNHNS and CDR2 SASEGT.